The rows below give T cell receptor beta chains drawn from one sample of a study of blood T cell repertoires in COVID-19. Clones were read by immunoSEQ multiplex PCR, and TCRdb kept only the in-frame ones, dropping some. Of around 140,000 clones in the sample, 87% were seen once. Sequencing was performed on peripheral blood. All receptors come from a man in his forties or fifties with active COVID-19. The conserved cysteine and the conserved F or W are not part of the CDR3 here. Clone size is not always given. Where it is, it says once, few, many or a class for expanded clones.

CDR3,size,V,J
ASSLAGTEGAQY,once,TRBV7-9,TRBJ2-5
ASSPKGDGYT,-,TRBV18,TRBJ1-2
ASSLHIEGNEQF,-,TRBV7-9,TRBJ2-1
ASSFGGTSLKPQH,-,TRBV7-2,TRBJ1-5
ASSPDQSGGGWGEQY,-,TRBV5-4,TRBJ2-7
SVEHRGSYNEQF,-,TRBV29-1,TRBJ2-1
ASSSKGQSPYNEQF,-,TRBV27,TRBJ2-1
ASSPHAGRLATVLNEKLF,-,TRBV27,TRBJ1-4
ACPPGGGNSPLH,-,TRBV30,TRBJ1-6
ASSVSGGAGGTQY,-,TRBV9,TRBJ2-3
ASSQALAGGTDTQY,-,TRBV4-2,TRBJ2-3
AWISPPNYGYT,-,TRBV30,TRBJ1-2
ASSDPPAGLKQY,-,TRBV6-1,TRBJ2-7
ASSHLAGTYEQY,-,TRBV9,TRBJ2-7
ASSLGGAGSHNEQF,-,TRBV5-1,TRBJ2-1
ASSARLLIRGGLGYT,once,TRBV11-2,TRBJ1-2
ASSYSSGGAGEQY,-,TRBV19,TRBJ2-7
ASNPFGTYTGELF,-,TRBV6-6,TRBJ2-2
ASSADSGGSVTQY,-,TRBV10-2,TRBJ2-5
ASGRKNSPLH,-,TRBV19,TRBJ1-6
AISEPSDSLYGYT,-,TRBV10-3,TRBJ1-2
ALWSSYGYT,-,TRBV30,TRBJ1-2